The TCR beta chain described here comes from a study of cytomegalovirus exposure and HLA in healthy donors. The germline V gene has CDR1 MNHNS and CDR2 SASEGT. This CDR3 spans 13 amino acids. Trimming removed 4 bases from V and 5 bases from J, with 12 bases in between. The study ran its PCR with 60 Vbeta and 13 Jbeta primers. TCRdb's table, derived via immunoSEQ multiplex PCR, lists solely in-frame clones and lacks some. The sample lists 140,000 to 150,000 clones; about two thirds were seen once. Sample: PBMCs. This sequence joins TRBV6-1 and TRBJ2-7; maybe TRBD2 (7 bases). The clonotype comes from a man aged 60 to 75 in good health and CMV-seronegative. The CDR3 region is CASSGMGGHEQYF. The CDR3 DNA sequence: TGTGCCAGCAGTGGAATGGGGGGGCACGAGCAGTACTTC.